What follows is one TCR beta chain and its context. Its antigen is not identified. This sample is part of a study of monozygotic twins with inflammatory bowel disease. Addition of UMIs with a 6-nucleotide sample barcode was achieved by template switching. TCRdb reanalyzed the 5' RACE reads and collapses them to one entry per CDR3 protein, without DNA. This sample's table has under 350,000 distinct CDR3 sequences. Study results and caveats: Twins with IBD had fewer clonotypes in common with others than healthy twins, particularly during disease activity. IBD patients displayed reduced TCRbeta diversity (inverse Simpson) when set against healthy co-twins.

The CDR3 is made up of 15 amino acids. The germline CDR1 and CDR2 sequences are SGHDN and FVKESK. Material: blood. The source of this sequence is a human donor with ulcerative colitis or Crohn's disease, or a healthy co-twin of an affected twin (not recorded which). The genes are TRBV14 and TRBJ2-3; TCRdb selects TRBD2, and the lack of DNA leaves this call unchecked. The chain's CDR3 is CASSQTSGGISAQYF. Drawing the rest from reference TRBV14 and TRBJ2-3, the complete variable domain is EAGVTQFPSHSVIEKGQTVTLRCDPISGHDNLYWYRRVMGKEIKFLLHFVKESKQDESGMPNNRFLAERTGGTYSTLKVQPAELEDSGVYFCASSQTSGGISAQYFGPGTRLTVL.